Shown below are 10 T cell receptor beta chains from a single sample sequenced in a study of identical twins (TCRdb year 2016). The library came from 5' RACE. For sequencing, an Illumina HiSeq 2000 was employed. TCRdb trimmed public reads at Q25 via fastp, called clones via MiXCR and kept in-frame beta chains. Rows merge per CDR3 protein into single entries with the most common DNA and genes. Within this sample are some 710,000 distinct CDR3 sequences, with 6.1% of them counted one time only. The top ten hold around 1.9% of the sample. The specimen sequenced was naive T cells sorted from blood. Explained via the paper, the cell subset or site label denotes: cells isolated with a human naive T-cell isolation kit. These receptors all come from a man younger than 35 in good health.

This clonotype was recorded many times. The rearrangement links TRBV7-2 to TRBJ1-5, with TRBD1 as a possible D gene (5 bases). CDR3 length equals 15 residues. CDR1 and CDR2 from the germline V gene are SGHTA and FQGNSA. Trimming took 4 bases from V and 3 from J, leaving 13 bases between them. CDR3 sequence reads: CASSSWQGPNQPQHF. CDR3 DNA: TGTGCCAGCAGCTCCTGGCAGGGCCCCAATCAGCCCCAGCATTTT.

This clonotype occurred a few times. The rearrangement joins TRBV20-1 to TRBJ2-7; 13 nucleotides match TRBD2. With 1 base clipped from V and 3 bases from J, the junction kept 12 bases outside the gene matches. This CDR3 is 18 amino acids long. CDR1 is DFQATT and CDR2 is SNEGSKA in the germline V gene (reference sequence). DNA of the CDR3: TGCAGTGCTAGAGCCACTAGCGGGAGGGCCTGGATTCTCTACGAGCAGTACTTC. Its translation is CSARATSGRAWILYEQYF.

This clonotype has only a few counts. At one end the junction does not follow the germline gene, possibly because of a read error. The chain employs TRBV19 and TRBJ1-1; 7 nucleotides line up with TRBD1. The germline V gene has CDR1 LNHDA and CDR2 SQIVND (reference sequence). The CDR3 has 16 residues. The CDR3 DNA reads as TGTGCCAGTAGTATTTCCGAGGGGGCGATGAACACTGAAGCTATCTTT. Encoded protein: CASSISEGAMNTEAIF.

This clonotype occurred many times. The V gene is TRBV20-1, the J gene TRBJ1-5; possibly TRBD1 for D (5 bases). V lost 0 bases and J 2 bases, leaving 11 bases between the germline ends. Looked up from germline, CDR1 is DFQATT and CDR2 is SNEGSKA (reference sequence). CDR3 length: 15 amino acids. CDR3 loop: CSARDLGGGNQPQHF. The DNA of the CDR3 is TGCAGTGCTAGAGATCTGGGAGGGGGCAATCAGCCCCAGCATTTT.

This chain joins TRBV20-1 and TRBJ2-6; D is unclear. This CDR3 comprises 14 residues. Germline CDR1 DFQATT, CDR2 SNEGSKA (reference sequence). Trimming shortened V by 3 bases and J by 2 bases, and 8 bases separated the two germline ends. The CDR3 sequence: CSARNRPGANVLTF. The CDR3, as DNA: TGCAGTGCTAGGAACAGACCTGGGGCCAACGTCCTGACTTTC.

This clonotype was seen many times. The genes are TRBV5-5 and TRBJ2-1; no firm D call. The CDR3 consists of 15 residues. V shed 1 base and J shed 4 bases, with 12 bases lying between them. Germline V gene sequence: CDR1 SGHKS, CDR2 YYEKEE (reference sequence). CDR3 region: CASSLPSGVYNEQFF. CDR3 in DNA: TGTGCCAGCAGCTTGCCGTCAGGAGTTTACAATGAGCAGTTCTTC.

The rearrangement joins TRBV6-2 or TRBV6-3 to TRBJ1-1; TRBD1 matches at 8 bases. The germline gives CDR1 MNHEY, CDR2 SVGEGT. V shed 5 bases and J 5 bases; nucleotides not matched to a gene: 10. CDR3 length equals 15 residues. CDR3 coding DNA: TGTGCCAGCAGTCCCCGACAGGGGAGAGGAACTGAAGCTTTCTTT. As protein: CASSPRQGRGTEAFF.

This clonotype was seen only a few times. The rearrangement links TRBV20-1 to TRBJ1-5; D remains ambiguous. The CDR3 covers 14 residues. Trimming cost V 6 bases and J 4 bases, with 16 bases left between them. CDR1 is DFQATT and CDR2 is SNEGSKA in the germline V gene (reference sequence). CDR3 sequence reads: CSAWRGRENQPQHF. CDR3 coding DNA: TGCAGTGCCTGGCGGGGTAGGGAGAATCAGCCCCAGCATTTT.

This clonotype has at least ten counts. The V gene is TRBV20-1, the J gene TRBJ2-1; D is undetermined. The CDR3 runs 13 residues. Germline loops: CDR1 DFQATT, CDR2 SNEGSKA (reference sequence). V shed 6 bases and J shed 3 bases, with 12 bases lying between them. The CDR3 loop reads CSAKGWRYNEQFF. The CDR3 coding sequence is TGCAGTGCCAAGGGCTGGCGCTACAATGAGCAGTTCTTC.

This clonotype was observed many times. The genes are TRBV20-1 and TRBJ2-5; a weak D match, TRBD2 (5 bases). The germline V gene has CDR1 DFQATT and CDR2 SNEGSKA (reference sequence). Trimming stripped 3 bases from V and 2 bases from J, with 13 bases between. The CDR3 extends over 14 amino acids. As DNA, the CDR3 is TGCAGTGCTAGGAACTGGACTGCTCAAGAGACCCAGTACTTC. Translated, it gives CSARNWTAQETQYF.